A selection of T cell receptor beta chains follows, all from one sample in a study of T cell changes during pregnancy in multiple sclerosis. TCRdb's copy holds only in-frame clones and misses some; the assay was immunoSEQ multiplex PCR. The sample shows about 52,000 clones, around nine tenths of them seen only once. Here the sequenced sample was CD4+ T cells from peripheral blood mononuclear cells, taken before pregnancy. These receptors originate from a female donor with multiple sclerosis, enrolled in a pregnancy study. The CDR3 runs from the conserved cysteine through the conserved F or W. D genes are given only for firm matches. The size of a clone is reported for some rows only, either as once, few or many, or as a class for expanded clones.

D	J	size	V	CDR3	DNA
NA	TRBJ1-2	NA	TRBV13	CASSSVANYGYTF	TGTGCCAGCAGCTCGGTAGCTAACTATGGCTACACCTTC
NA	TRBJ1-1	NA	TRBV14	CASSQGMNTEAFF	TGTGCCAGCAGCCAAGGTATGAACACTGAAGCTTTCTTT
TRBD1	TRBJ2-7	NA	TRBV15	CATSRERTGTGEQYF	TGTGCCACCAGCAGAGAAAGGACAGGGACGGGCGAGCAGTACTTC
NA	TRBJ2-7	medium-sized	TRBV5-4	CASSGQGGYEQYF	TGTGCCAGCAGCGGCCAGGGGGGCTACGAGCAGTACTTC
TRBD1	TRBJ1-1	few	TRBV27	CASSRGQTSEAFF	TGTGCCAGCAGTAGGGGACAGACCAGTGAAGCTTTCTTT
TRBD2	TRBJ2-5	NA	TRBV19	CATRPLGLAEETQYF	TGTGCCACCCGCCCTCTAGGACTAGCGGAAGAGACCCAGTACTTC
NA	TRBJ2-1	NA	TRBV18	CASSPPRPVNEQFF	TGTGCCAGCTCACCACCTCGTCCTGTAAATGAGCAGTTCTTC
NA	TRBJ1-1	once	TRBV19	CASSIKRGTEAFF	TGTGCCAGTAGTATTAAGAGGGGGACTGAAGCTTTCTTT
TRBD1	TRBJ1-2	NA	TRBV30	CAWTGSGTGVNYGYTF	TGTGCCTGGACCGGATCAGGGACAGGGGTCAACTATGGCTACACCTTC
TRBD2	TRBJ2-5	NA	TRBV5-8	CASSTGLAGAGETQYF	TGTGCCAGCAGCACGGGACTAGCGGGAGCAGGGGAGACCCAGTACTTC
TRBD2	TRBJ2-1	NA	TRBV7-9	CASSGRLAGGSFSYNEQFF	TGTGCCAGCAGCGGGAGACTAGCGGGAGGCTCGTTCTCCTACAATGAGCAGTTCTTC
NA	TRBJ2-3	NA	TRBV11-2	CASSLEGVTDTQYF	TGTGCCAGCAGCTTAGAAGGGGTGACAGATACGCAGTATTTT
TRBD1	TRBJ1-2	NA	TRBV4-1	CASSQDRFTNYGYTF	TGCGCCAGCAGCCAGGACAGGTTTACTAACTATGGCTACACCTTC
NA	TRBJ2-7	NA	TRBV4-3	CASSQAGGEQYF	TGCGCCAGCAGCCAAGCCGGAGGCGAGCAGTACTTC
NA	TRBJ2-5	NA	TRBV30	CAWLGEETQYF	TGTGCCTGGCTCGGGGAAGAGACCCAGTACTTC
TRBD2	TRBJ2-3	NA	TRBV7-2	CASRNSGGTDTQYF	TGTGCCAGCAGAAATAGCGGGGGCACAGATACGCAGTATTTT
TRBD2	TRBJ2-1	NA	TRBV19	CASTQNRLAGGEQFF	TGTGCCAGTACCCAAAACCGGCTAGCGGGGGGTGAGCAGTTCTTC
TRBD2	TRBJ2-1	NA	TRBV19	CASSIDSSGISYNEQFF	TGTGCCAGTAGTATAGATAGTAGCGGGATCTCCTACAATGAGCAGTTCTTC
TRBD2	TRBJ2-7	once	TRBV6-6	CGAGEMYEQYF	TGTGGAGCGGGAGAAATGTACGAGCAGTACTTC
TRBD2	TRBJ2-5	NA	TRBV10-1	CASECGGDWRGFETQYF	TGCGCCAGCGAGTGTGGGGGGGACTGGAGGGGATTTGAGACCCAGTACTTC
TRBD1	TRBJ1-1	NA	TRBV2	CASKGGTGAEAFF	TGTGCCAGCAAGGGTGGGACAGGGGCTGAAGCTTTCTTT
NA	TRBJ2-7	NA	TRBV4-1	CASSQERRTYF	TGCGCCAGCAGCCAAGAAAGGAGGACTTACTTC
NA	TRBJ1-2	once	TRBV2	CASSEAVTGTYGYTF	TGTGCCAGCAGTGAAGCGGTTACAGGAACCTATGGCTACACCTTC
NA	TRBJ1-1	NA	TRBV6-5	CASSYQGRDTEAFF	TGTGCCAGCAGTTACCAGGGGAGGGACACTGAAGCTTTCTTT
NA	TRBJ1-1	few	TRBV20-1	CSAVKPEAFF	TGCAGTGCTGTGAAGCCTGAAGCTTTCTTT
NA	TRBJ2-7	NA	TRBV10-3	CATAADRLEQYF	TGTGCCACCGCAGCGGACAGACTCGAGCAGTACTTC
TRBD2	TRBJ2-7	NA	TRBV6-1	CASSEERLAGVYEQYF	TGTGCCAGCAGTGAAGAGAGACTAGCGGGAGTCTACGAGCAGTACTTC
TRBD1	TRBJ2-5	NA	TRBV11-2	CASSASQTGETQYF	TGTGCCAGCAGCGCCTCCCAGACAGGGGAGACCCAGTACTTC
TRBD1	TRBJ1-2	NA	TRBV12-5	CASGPGQGFYGYTF	TGTGCTAGTGGACCGGGACAGGGGTTTTATGGCTACACCTTC
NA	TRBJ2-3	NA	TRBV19	CASSLGLGSQYF	TGTGCCAGTAGTCTCGGACTGGGGTCGCAGTATTTT
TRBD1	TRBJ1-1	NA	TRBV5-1	CASRDGTAITEAFF	TGCGCCAGCCGAGACGGGACAGCGATCACTGAAGCTTTCTTT
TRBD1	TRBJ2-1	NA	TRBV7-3	CASSSDRGRNEQFF	TGTGCCAGCAGCTCGGACAGGGGGCGGAATGAGCAGTTCTTC
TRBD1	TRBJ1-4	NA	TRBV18	CASSQGQGETANEKLFF	TGTGCCAGCTCACAGGGACAGGGGGAGACGGCTAATGAAAAACTGTTTTTT
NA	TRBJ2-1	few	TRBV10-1	CASSDSGPYNEQFF	TGCGCCAGCAGTGATAGTGGGCCTTACAATGAGCAGTTCTTC
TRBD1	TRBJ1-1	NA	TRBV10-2	CASLDRAKYTEAFF	TGCGCCAGCTTGGACAGGGCGAAGTACACTGAAGCTTTCTTT
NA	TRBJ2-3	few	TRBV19	CASSIAAGRDTQYF	TGTGCCAGTAGTATAGCCGCGGGAAGAGATACGCAGTATTTT
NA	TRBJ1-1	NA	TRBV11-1	CASSFQAGVSAEAFF	TGTGCCAGCAGCTTCCAGGCGGGGGTATCAGCTGAAGCTTTCTTT
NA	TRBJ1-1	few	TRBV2	CASSYRSAEAFF	TGTGCCAGCAGTTACAGGTCCGCTGAAGCTTTCTTT
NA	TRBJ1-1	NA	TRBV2	CASSPGHMNTEAFF	TGTGCCAGCAGCCCGGGACATATGAACACTGAAGCTTTCTTT
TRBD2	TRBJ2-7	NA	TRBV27	CASRTQPSGRAYEQYF	TGTGCCAGCAGGACTCAGCCTAGCGGGAGGGCTTACGAGCAGTACTTC
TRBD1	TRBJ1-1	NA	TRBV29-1	CSVVGQGAREAFF	TGCAGCGTTGTTGGACAGGGGGCTCGTGAAGCTTTCTTT
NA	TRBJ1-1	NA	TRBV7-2	CASSGAGRGAFF	TGTGCCAGCAGTGGGGCTGGGAGGGGAGCTTTCTTT
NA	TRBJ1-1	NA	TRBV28	CASSPRGGVYTEAFF	TGTGCCAGCAGTCCTCGTGGAGGGGTGTACACTGAAGCTTTCTTT
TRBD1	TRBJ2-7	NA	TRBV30	CAWSQGAKAYEQYF	TGTGCCTGGAGTCAGGGGGCGAAGGCCTACGAGCAGTACTTC
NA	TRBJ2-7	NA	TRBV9	CASSVVLAGEQYF	TGTGCCAGCAGCGTAGTCTTAGCAGGGGAGCAGTACTTC
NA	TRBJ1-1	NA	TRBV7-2	CASSHIAEAFF	TGTGCCAGCAGCCACATCGCTGAAGCTTTCTTT
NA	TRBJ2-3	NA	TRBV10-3	CAISEGGGGKDTQYF	TGTGCCATCAGTGAAGGAGGGGGCGGCAAGGATACGCAGTATTTT
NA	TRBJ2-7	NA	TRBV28	CASSFPPLEEQYF	TGTGCCAGCAGTTTTCCCCCATTGGAGGAGCAGTACTTC
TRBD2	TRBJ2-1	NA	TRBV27	CASSSSRPGRGNEQFF	TGTGCCAGCAGTTCCAGCCGTCCCGGGAGGGGGAATGAGCAGTTCTTC
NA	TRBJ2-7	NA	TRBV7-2	CASSLASPKRKRSYEQYF	TGTGCCAGCAGCTTAGCCTCCCCCAAGCGGAAGAGGTCCTACGAGCAGTACTTC
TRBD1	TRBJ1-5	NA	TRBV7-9	CASSLSGQVGQPQHF	TGTGCCAGCAGCTTAAGTGGACAGGTGGGACAGCCCCAGCATTTT
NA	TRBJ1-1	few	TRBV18	CASSPQGMNTEAFF	TGTGCCAGCTCACCACAGGGGATGAACACTGAAGCTTTCTTT
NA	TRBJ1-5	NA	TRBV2	CASSEQGRRDQPQHF	TGTGCCAGCAGTGAACAGGGAAGGAGAGATCAGCCCCAGCATTTT
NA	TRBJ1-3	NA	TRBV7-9	CASSLSGTGNTIYF	TGTGCCAGCAGCTTATCAGGGACTGGAAACACCATATATTTT
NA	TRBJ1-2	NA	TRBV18	CASSPTRGRDYGYTF	TGTGCCAGCTCACCGACAAGGGGGAGGGACTATGGCTACACCTTC
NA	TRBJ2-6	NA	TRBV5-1	CASSLVSGANVLTF	TGCGCCAGCAGCTTGGTATCTGGGGCCAACGTCCTGACTTTC
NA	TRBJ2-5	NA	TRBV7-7	CASSQGTTQETQYF	TGTGCCAGCAGCCAGGGGACTACTCAAGAGACCCAGTACTTC
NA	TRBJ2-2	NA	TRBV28	CASSLLASSNGELFF	TGTGCCAGCAGTTTATTAGCTAGCTCAAACGGGGAGCTGTTTTTT
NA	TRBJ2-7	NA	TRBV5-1	CASSLQSNRYEQYF	TGCGCCAGCAGCTTACAATCTAACAGATACGAGCAGTACTTC